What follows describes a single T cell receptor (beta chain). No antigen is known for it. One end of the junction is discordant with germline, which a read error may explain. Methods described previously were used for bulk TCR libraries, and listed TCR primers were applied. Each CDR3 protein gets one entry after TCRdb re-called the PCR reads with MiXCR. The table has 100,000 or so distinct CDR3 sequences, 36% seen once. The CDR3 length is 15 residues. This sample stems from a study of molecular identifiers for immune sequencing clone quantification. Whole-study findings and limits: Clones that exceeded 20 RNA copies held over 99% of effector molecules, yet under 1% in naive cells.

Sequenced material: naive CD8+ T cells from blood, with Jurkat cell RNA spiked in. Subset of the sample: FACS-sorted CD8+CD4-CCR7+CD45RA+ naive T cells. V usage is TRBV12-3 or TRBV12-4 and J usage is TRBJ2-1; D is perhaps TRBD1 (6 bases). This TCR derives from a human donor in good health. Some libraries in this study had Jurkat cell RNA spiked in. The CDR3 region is CASSLTGPSHNERFF. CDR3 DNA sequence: TGTGCCAGCAGTTTAACAGGGCCAAGCCACAATGAGCGGTTCTTC.